These T cell receptor beta chains were read from a single sample in a study of STAT5B mutations in CD4+ large granular lymphocyte leukemia. TCRdb's table, derived via immunoSEQ multiplex PCR, lists solely in-frame clones and lacks some. The sample records about 29,000 clones, approximately 80% being singletons. Sequenced material: CD4+ T cells from blood buffy coats. These receptors all come from a human donor in good health. Both conserved end residues are part of each CDR3. A D gene is named only where the DNA matches it firmly. Size is stated for part of the rows, as once, few or many counts, or as a class when the clone is expanded.

>.|TRBV7-2|.|TRBJ2-3
CASSGEGKGGDTQYF
TGTGCCAGCAGCGGTGAGGGCAAGGGAGGAGATACGCAGTATTTT
>TRBD2|TRBV5-1|.|TRBJ2-1
CASSPEGSGGYNEQFF
TGCGCCAGCAGCCCAGAAGGTAGCGGGGGCTACAATGAGCAGTTCTTC
>.|TRBV6-5|.|TRBJ1-5
CASSYSGGQNQPQHF
TGTGCCAGCAGTTACTCGGGGGGTCAAAATCAGCCCCAGCATTTT
>.|TRBV29-1|once|TRBJ1-2
CSVERVRGPQGYTF
TGCAGCGTTGAAAGGGTCCGGGGCCCTCAAGGCTACACCTTC
>TRBD2|TRBV10-3|.|TRBJ2-2
CAISAGRSNTGELFF
TGTGCCATCAGTGCCGGGAGGTCGAACACCGGGGAGCTGTTTTTT
>.|TRBV7-2|.|TRBJ1-6
CASSQVVRGRSPLHF
TGTGCCAGCAGCCAAGTGGTGAGGGGCAGGTCACCCCTCCACTTT
>.|TRBV7-9|few|TRBJ1-6
CASSLIGANSPLHF
TGTGCCAGCAGCTTAATAGGCGCGAATTCACCCCTCCACTTT
>.|TRBV6-1|.|TRBJ1-4
CASSLGEHEKLFF
TGTGCCAGCAGTCTAGGGGAACATGAAAAACTGTTTTTT
>TRBD2|TRBV19|.|TRBJ2-7
CASSPRLAGAYEQYF
TGTGCCAGTAGTCCCCGACTAGCGGGGGCCTACGAGCAGTACTTC
>.|TRBV4-2|.|TRBJ1-5
CASSQEGGNQPQHF
TGTGCCAGCAGCCAAGAAGGGGGGAATCAGCCCCAGCATTTT
>TRBD2|TRBV4-3|.|TRBJ2-2
CASSQDLAGDDTGELFF
TGCGCCAGCAGCCAAGATCTAGCGGGGGACGACACCGGGGAGCTGTTTTTT